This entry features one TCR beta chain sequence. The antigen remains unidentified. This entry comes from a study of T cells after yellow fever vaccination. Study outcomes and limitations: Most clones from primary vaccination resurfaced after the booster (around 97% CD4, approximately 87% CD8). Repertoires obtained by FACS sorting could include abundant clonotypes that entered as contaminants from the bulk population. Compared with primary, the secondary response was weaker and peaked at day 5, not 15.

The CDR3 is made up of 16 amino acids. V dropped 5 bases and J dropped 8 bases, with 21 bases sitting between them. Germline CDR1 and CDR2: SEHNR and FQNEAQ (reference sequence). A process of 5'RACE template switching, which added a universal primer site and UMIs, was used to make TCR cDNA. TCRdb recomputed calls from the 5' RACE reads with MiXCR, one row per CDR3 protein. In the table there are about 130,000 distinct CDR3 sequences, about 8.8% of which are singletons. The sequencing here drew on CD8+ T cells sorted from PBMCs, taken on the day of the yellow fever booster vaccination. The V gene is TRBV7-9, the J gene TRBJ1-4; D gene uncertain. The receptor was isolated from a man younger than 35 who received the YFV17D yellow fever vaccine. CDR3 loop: CASSPGIGRPGEKLFF. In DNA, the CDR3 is TGTGCCAGCAGCCCCGGGATCGGACGCCCGGGAGAAAAACTGTTTTTT. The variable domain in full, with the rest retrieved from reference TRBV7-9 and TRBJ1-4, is DTGVSQNPRHKITKRGQNVTFRCDPISEHNRLYWYRQTLGQGPEFLTYFQNEAQLEKSRLLSDRFSAERPKGSFSTLEIQRTEQGDSAMYLCASSPGIGRPGEKLFFGSGTQLSVL.